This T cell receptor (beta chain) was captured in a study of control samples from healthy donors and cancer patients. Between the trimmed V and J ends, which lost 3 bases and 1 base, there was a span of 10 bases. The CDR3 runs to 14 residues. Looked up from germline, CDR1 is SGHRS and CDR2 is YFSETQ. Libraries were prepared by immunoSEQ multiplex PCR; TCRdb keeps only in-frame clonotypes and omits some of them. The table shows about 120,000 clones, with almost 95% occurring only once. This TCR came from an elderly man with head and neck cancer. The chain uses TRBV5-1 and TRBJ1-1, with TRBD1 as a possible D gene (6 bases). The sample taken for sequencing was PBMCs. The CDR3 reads CASSYGGQNTEAFF. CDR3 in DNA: TGCGCCAGCAGCTACGGGGGGCAGAACACTGAAGCTTTCTTT.